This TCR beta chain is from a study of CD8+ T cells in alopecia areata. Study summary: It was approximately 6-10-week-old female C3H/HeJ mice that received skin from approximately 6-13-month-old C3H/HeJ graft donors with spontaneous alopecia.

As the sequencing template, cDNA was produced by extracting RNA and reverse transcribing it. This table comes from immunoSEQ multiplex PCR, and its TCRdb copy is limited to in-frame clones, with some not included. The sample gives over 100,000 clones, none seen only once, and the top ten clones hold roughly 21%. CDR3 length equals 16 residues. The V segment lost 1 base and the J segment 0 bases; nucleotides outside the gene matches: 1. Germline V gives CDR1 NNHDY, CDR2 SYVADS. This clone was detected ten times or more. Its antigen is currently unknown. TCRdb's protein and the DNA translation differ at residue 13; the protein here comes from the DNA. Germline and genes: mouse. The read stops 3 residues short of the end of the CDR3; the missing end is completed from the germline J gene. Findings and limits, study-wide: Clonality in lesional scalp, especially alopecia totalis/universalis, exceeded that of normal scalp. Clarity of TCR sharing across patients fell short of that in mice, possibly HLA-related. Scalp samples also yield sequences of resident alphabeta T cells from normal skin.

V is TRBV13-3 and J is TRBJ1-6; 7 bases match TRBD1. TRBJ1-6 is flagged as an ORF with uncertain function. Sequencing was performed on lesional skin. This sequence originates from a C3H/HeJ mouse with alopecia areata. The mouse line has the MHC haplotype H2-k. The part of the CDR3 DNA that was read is TGTGCCAGCAGTGATCGGGACAGTTCCTATAATTCGCCC. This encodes CASSDRDSSYNSP. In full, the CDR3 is CASSDRDSSYNSPLYF.